This passage covers 13 T cell receptor beta chains from one sample sequenced in a study of T-cell reconstitution after alpha-beta-depleted transplantation in children. Unique molecular identifiers featured in how the TCRbeta library was prepared. Via MiXCR, TCRdb re-called the PCR reads, giving one row per CDR3 protein. The sample consists of 200,000 to 300,000 distinct CDR3 sequences, 25% of them appearing once. This specimen consisted of PBMCs, obtained before TCRalphabeta/CD19-depleted stem cell transplant. Every receptor here comes from a girl aged 2-10 years with Fanconi anemia, due to receive a stem cell transplant.

V gene TRBV20-1 combines with J gene TRBJ2-7; 12 bases are shared with TRBD1. CDR1 and CDR2 from the germline V gene are DFQATT and SNEGSKA (reference sequence). After removal of 6 bases from V and 4 bases from J, the junction contained 22 bases not matched to a gene. CDR3 size: 19 residues. CDR3: CSAEPYRDRGRILGYEQYF. As DNA, the CDR3 is TGCAGTGCCGAGCCCTACCGGGACAGGGGGCGAATTCTTGGATACGAGCAGTACTTC.

This clonotype has ten or more counts. The chain carries TRBV20-1 and TRBJ2-5, with 12 bases identical to TRBD2. The CDR3 covers 13 residues. V shed 2 bases, J shed 5 bases, and the junction held 0 bases outside the gene matches. The germline V gene has CDR1 DFQATT and CDR2 SNEGSKA (reference sequence). CDR3 nucleotide sequence: TGCAGTGCTAGACTAGCGGGAGGGGAGACCCAGTACTTC. Residues: CSARLAGGETQYF.

This clonotype showed up many times. The chain couples TRBV6-5 to TRBJ1-1; D call uncertain. The CDR3 consists of 14 residues. CDR1 is MNHEY, CDR2 SVGAGI, per germline. V shed 0 bases and J shed 1 base, with 6 bases lying between them. CDR3 amino acids: CASSYSGGNTEAFF. DNA for the CDR3: TGTGCCAGCAGTTACTCGGGAGGGAACACTGAAGCTTTCTTT.

This clonotype was seen ten or more times. The J gene is TRBJ2-2, the V gene TRBV12-3 or TRBV12-4; D possibly matches TRBD1 or TRBD2 (5 bases each). V was pared by 7 bases and J by 8 bases, with 14 bases between. This CDR3 has 13 amino acids. CDR3 loop: CASTLPGAGELFF. The DNA for the CDR3 is TGTGCCAGCACCCTCCCCGGGGCTGGGGAGCTGTTTTTT.

This sequence joins TRBV29-1 and TRBJ2-6; D may be TRBD1 (5 bases). Germline CDR1 reads SQVTM; CDR2 reads ANQGSEA. CDR3 length: 17 residues. Trimming removed 0 bases at V and 0 bases at J, with 12 bases between. The CDR3 here is CSVEDRVFPSGANVLTF. CDR3 coding DNA: TGCAGCGTTGAAGACAGGGTCTTCCCCTCTGGGGCCAACGTCCTGACTTTC.

This clonotype was detected only a few times. The chain has TRBV9 and TRBJ2-2, with a possible D match to TRBD2 (6 bases). Trimming pared 0 bases from V and 5 bases from J, leaving 11 bases between. The CDR3 is made up of 15 amino acids. Per germline, CDR1 SGDLS and CDR2 YYNGEE. CDR3: CASSVAVAETGELFF. As DNA, the CDR3 is TGTGCCAGCAGCGTAGCAGTAGCGGAAACCGGGGAGCTGTTTTTT.

This clonotype was seen ten or more times. The CDR3 is CSVVTSGHTDTQYF. CDR3 in DNA: TGCAGCGTAGTGACTAGCGGCCACACAGATACGCAGTATTTT. The J gene is TRBJ2-3, the V gene TRBV29-1; 9 bases match TRBD2. The length of the CDR3 is 14 residues. Germline V lookup: CDR1 SQVTM, CDR2 ANQGSEA. The junction had 6 bases not matched to a gene; V was cut back by 6 bases and J by 2 bases.

This clonotype was recorded once. Just one base apart from a much larger clone, this may be a read error. The chain recombines TRBV6-1 with TRBJ2-5, with 9 nucleotides matching TRBD2. The germline CDR1 and CDR2 sequences are MNHNS and SASEGT. The CDR3 is made up of 16 amino acids. Here the CDR3 reads CDSTRIGRGGQETQYF. DNA of the CDR3: TGTGACAGCACACGAATAGGGCGGGGGGGCCAAGAGACCCAGTACTTC.

This clonotype was observed many times. V is TRBV6-5 and J is TRBJ2-7; the D is unclear. CDR3 size: 15 residues. Between the trimmed V and J ends, which lost 3 bases and 3 bases, there was a span of 15 bases. Germline values: CDR1 MNHEY, CDR2 SVGAGI. The CDR3 DNA follows: TGTGCCAGCAGTTATCTCTGCCGGTCGTACTACGAGCAGTACTTC. It specifies CASSYLCRSYYEQYF.

This clonotype came up a few times. This chain joins TRBV9 and TRBJ2-7, with D tentatively TRBD1 (5 bases). Per the germline V gene, CDR1 is SGDLS and CDR2 is YYNGEE. CDR3 length: 15 residues. Trimming took 1 base from V and 3 from J, leaving 14 bases between them. The CDR3, as DNA: TGTGCCAGCAGCGTATGGCCAGGGCCTGGCTACGAGCAGTACTTC. Encoded protein: CASSVWPGPGYEQYF.

This chain links TRBV14 with TRBJ2-1; TRBD1 is a possible D gene (5 bases). Germline CDR1 SGHDN, CDR2 FVKESK. V was trimmed by 3 bases and J by 7 bases, leaving 19 bases between them. The CDR3 length is 16 residues. The DNA of the CDR3 is TGTGCCAGCAGCCAGTATTTTGGGGCCATTGGGAATGAGCAGTTCTTC. It encodes CASSQYFGAIGNEQFF.

This clonotype was detected many times. The chain joins TRBV20-1 to TRBJ1-1; D not resolved. Trimming took off 6 bases at V and 1 base at J, with 15 bases between the two ends. CDR3 length: 14 residues. Germline V gene data show CDR1 as DFQATT and CDR2 as SNEGSKA (reference sequence). The CDR3 region is CSASMRVWNTEAFF. CDR3 DNA sequence: TGCAGTGCCAGCATGAGGGTGTGGAACACTGAAGCTTTCTTT.

In this sample, this clonotype turned up many times. The V and J genes are TRBV29-1 and TRBJ1-4, with 9 nucleotides matching TRBD1. V was pared by 6 bases and J by 6 bases, with 2 bases of the junction left unmatched. The CDR3 runs to 12 residues. Germline assignment: CDR1 SQVTM and CDR2 ANQGSEA. CDR3 residues: CSVQGADEKLFF. The CDR3 nucleotides read TGCAGCGTACAGGGGGCGGATGAAAAACTGTTTTTT.